The 6 T cell receptor beta chains presented below share a single source sample, sequenced in a study of T cells after yellow fever vaccination. In TCRdb, the 5' RACE reads were re-called with MiXCR into one record per CDR3 protein. The sample has 100,000 to 150,000 distinct CDR3 sequences, under 9% seen once. Sequencing used CD8+ T cells sorted from PBMCs, obtained on the day of the yellow fever booster vaccination. Every receptor here comes from a man between 18 and 35 years old who received the YFV17D yellow fever vaccine.

This clonotype showed up many times. The V and J genes are TRBV20-1 and TRBJ2-2, with TRBD2 matching over 11 bases. Germline V gene sequence: CDR1 DFQATT, CDR2 SNEGSKA (reference sequence). The CDR3 covers 13 residues. The CDR3 DNA is TGCGGAGGACTAGCGGGGAACACCGGGGAGCTGTTTTTT. Translated: CGGLAGNTGELFF.

The table lists this clonotype with many counts. This chain joins TRBV4-1 and TRBJ2-7; 11 bases are shared with TRBD2. Germline V gives CDR1 MGHRA, CDR2 YSYEKL. Germline trimming cut 2 bases from V and 2 bases from J; bases unmatched to any gene: 11. This CDR3 comprises 18 residues. CDR3 region: CASSQTASGGLDAYEQYF. The DNA for the CDR3 is TGCGCCAGCAGCCAAACAGCTAGCGGGGGGCTCGACGCCTACGAGCAGTACTTC.

The V and J genes are TRBV4-1 and TRBJ1-2, with D uncertain. Germline assignment: CDR1 MGHRA and CDR2 YSYEKL. Trimming stripped 2 bases from V and 3 bases from J, with 19 bases between. This CDR3 comprises 17 residues. The chain's CDR3 is CASSQPPGGGRYYGYTF. DNA of the CDR3: TGCGCCAGCAGCCAACCCCCGGGAGGCGGGAGGTACTATGGCTACACCTTC.

This clonotype was seen a handful of times. This chain uses TRBV14 with TRBJ2-5; tentatively, D is TRBD2 (5 bases). Germline values: CDR1 SGHDN, CDR2 FVKESK. The V and J ends lost 3 bases and 5 bases respectively, with 19 bases between them. The CDR3 contains 16 residues. For the CDR3, the DNA is TGTGCCAGCAGCCAGCCCGGGATCGCCACCGGGGAGACCCAGTACTTC. This translates into CASSQPGIATGETQYF. The whole variable domain, filled in from reference TRBV14 and TRBJ2-5, reads EAGVTQFPSHSVIEKGQTVTLRCDPISGHDNLYWYRRVMGKEIKFLLHFVKESKQDESGMPNNRFLAERTGGTYSTLKVQPAELEDSGVYFCASSQPGIATGETQYFGPGTRLLVL.

In this sample, this clonotype turned up a few times. V is TRBV20-1 and J is TRBJ2-7; perhaps TRBD1 as D (5 bases). The V and J ends lost 0 bases and 1 base respectively, with 13 bases between them. Germline CDR1 DFQATT, CDR2 SNEGSKA (reference sequence). This CDR3 spans 15 amino acids. CDR3 sequence: CSARDPQVESYEQYV. Here the CDR3 DNA reads TGCAGTGCTAGAGATCCACAGGTTGAGTCCTACGAGCAGTACGTC.

J is TRBJ2-3 and V is TRBV20-1, with 14 positions matching TRBD2. CDR3 length equals 17 residues. V was pared by 6 bases and J by 1 base, with 9 bases of the junction left unmatched. Germline V CDR1 and CDR2: DFQATT, SNEGSKA (reference sequence). The DNA for the CDR3 is TGCAGTGCCTTTCCCGGACTAGCGGGGGGCCGCACAGATACGCAGTATTTT. Translation: CSAFPGLAGGRTDTQYF.